The rows below give T cell receptor beta chains drawn from one sample of a study of cytomegalovirus exposure and HLA in healthy donors. The method was immunoSEQ multiplex PCR; TCRdb's version includes in-frame clones alone and lacks a portion of them. This repertoire shows about 150,000 clones, more than 7.5% found once; its top ten account for approximately 1.9%. The sample comprised PBMCs. Receptors were obtained from a man between 45 and 60 years old in good health and CMV-seronegative. The conserved cysteine and the conserved F or W are not part of the CDR3 here. Each record gives: J gene, V gene, CDR3 protein.

TRBJ2-5	TRBV7-9	ASSVPGQETQY
TRBJ2-7	TRBV21-1	ASSKEDWDRASYEQY
TRBJ2-7	TRBV10-3	AISDPGQGFSYEQY
TRBJ1-5	TRBV27	ASSHQGDQPQH
TRBJ1-3	TRBV4-1	ASSPLQVQGNTIY
TRBJ2-7	TRBV27	ASSPSPLGAVMPYEQY
TRBJ2-1	TRBV19	ASSIDRLAVNEQF
TRBJ1-1	TRBV15	ATSISTGFTPEAF
TRBJ1-4	TRBV30	AWSVTGYEKLF
TRBJ1-1	TRBV9	ASSFHRDTEAF
TRBJ1-1	TRBV12-1	ASSFDRGTQE
TRBJ2-5	TRBV5-5	ASSTPGGEETQY
TRBJ2-3	TRBV7-3	ASSLMGPTDTQY
TRBJ1-3	TRBV7-8	ASAREQGGRNTIY
TRBJ1-2	TRBV2	ASSYGGGYGYT
TRBJ1-1	TRBV30	AWSVSLGQAF
TRBJ1-2	TRBV29-1	SVTPTGGYGYT
TRBJ2-1	TRBV10-1	ASSESRAGLGNEQF
TRBJ1-2	TRBV4-2	ASSQDSGGLGYT
TRBJ2-2	TRBV6-1	ASSSAGGYTGELF
TRBJ1-3	TRBV7-8	ASSLTGQGARGNTIY
TRBJ2-6	TRBV5-1	ASSPGDYLTGANVLT
TRBJ1-2	TRBV30	AWSVQANYGYT
TRBJ1-2	TRBV11-2	ASSKPGQEANYGYT
TRBJ2-1	TRBV28	ASSLGTSEHNEQF
TRBJ2-5	TRBV7-8	ASSLARLGKETQY
TRBJ2-6	TRBV7-9	ASSLGLGQGRYGANVLT
TRBJ2-3	TRBV29-1	SVEGQGADTQY
TRBJ1-1	TRBV9	ASSVTGGLCTEAF
TRBJ1-2	TRBV13	ASSSRTNYGYT
TRBJ2-3	TRBV11-2	ASSLGTGGTDTQY
TRBJ2-1	TRBV2	ASANSGGGHNEQF
TRBJ2-3	TRBV4-1	ASSQDYGGRGSTDTQY
TRBJ2-5	TRBV4-2	ASSQDRTGGVQETQY
TRBJ1-1	TRBV6-1	ASNSHGSTEAF
TRBJ1-2	TRBV7-2	ASSFGTANYGYT
TRBJ1-5	TRBV5-8	ASSLGWVGGNSNQPQH